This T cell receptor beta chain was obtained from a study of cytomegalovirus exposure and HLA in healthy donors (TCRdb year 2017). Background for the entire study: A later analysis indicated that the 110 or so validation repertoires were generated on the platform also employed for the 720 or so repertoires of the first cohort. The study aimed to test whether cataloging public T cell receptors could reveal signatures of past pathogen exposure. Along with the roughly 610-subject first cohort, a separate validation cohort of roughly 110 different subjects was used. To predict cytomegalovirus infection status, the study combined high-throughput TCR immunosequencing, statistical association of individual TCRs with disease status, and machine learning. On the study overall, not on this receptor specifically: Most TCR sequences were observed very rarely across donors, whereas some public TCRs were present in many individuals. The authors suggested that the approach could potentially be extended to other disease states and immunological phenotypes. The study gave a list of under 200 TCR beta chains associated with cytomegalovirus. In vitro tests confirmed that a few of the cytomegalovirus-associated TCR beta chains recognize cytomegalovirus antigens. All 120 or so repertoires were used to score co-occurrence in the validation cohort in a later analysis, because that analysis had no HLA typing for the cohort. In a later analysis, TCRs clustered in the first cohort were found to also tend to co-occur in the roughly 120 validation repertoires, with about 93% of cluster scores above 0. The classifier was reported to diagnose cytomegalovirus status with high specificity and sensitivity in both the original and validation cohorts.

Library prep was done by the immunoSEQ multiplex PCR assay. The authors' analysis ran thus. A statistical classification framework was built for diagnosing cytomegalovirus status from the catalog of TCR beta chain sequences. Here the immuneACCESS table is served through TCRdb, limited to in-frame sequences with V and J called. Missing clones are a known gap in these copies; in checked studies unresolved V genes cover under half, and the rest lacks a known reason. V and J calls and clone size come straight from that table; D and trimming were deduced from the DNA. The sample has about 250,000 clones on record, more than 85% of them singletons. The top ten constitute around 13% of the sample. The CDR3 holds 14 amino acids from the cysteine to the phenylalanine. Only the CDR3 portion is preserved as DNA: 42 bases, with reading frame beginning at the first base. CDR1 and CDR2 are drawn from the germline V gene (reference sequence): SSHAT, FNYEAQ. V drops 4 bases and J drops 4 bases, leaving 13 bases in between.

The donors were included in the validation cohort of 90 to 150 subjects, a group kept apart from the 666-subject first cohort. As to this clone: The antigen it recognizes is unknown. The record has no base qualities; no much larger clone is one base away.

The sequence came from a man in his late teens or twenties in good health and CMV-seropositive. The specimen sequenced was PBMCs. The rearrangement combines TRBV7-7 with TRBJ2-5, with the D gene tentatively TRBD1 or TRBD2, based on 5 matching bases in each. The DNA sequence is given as TGTGCCAGCAGCTCTGGGACGACCGGAGAGACCCAGTACTTC. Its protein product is CASSSGTTGETQYF.